This TCR beta chain was identified in a study of cytomegalovirus exposure and HLA in healthy donors. Per germline, CDR1 MGHRA and CDR2 YSYEKL. The CDR3 is made up of 14 amino acids. Trimming took off 1 base at V and 8 bases at J, with 14 bases between the two ends. The PCR used 60 Vbeta and 13 Jbeta primers. Clones were read by immunoSEQ multiplex PCR, and TCRdb kept only the in-frame ones, dropping some. The clone table shows tens of thousands of clones, with the ten largest holding roughly 3.8%. This TCR derives from a man between 18 and 29 years old in good health and CMV-seropositive. The chain uses TRBV4-1 and TRBJ1-1; D perhaps matches TRBD1 (6 bases). The specimen was PBMCs. CDR3 bases: TGCGCCAGCAGCCAAGTTAATGGCAGGGGAGAAGCTTTCTTT. Translation gives CASSQVNGRGEAFF.